This T cell receptor (beta chain) was found in a study of shared clonotypes between healthy human individuals. About the study: Plates per donor: three CD4 naive, three CD4 memory, two CD8 naive, one CD8 memory.

The J segment lost 5 bases and the V segment lost 8 bases, leaving 12 bases of the junction unmatched. The CDR3 is 15 amino acids. Germline V gene data show CDR1 as MNHNS and CDR2 as SASEGT. Original handling: Filtering of immunoSEQ junctional sequences could not match full-length read filtering. The method was immunoSEQ multiplex PCR; TCRdb's version includes in-frame clones alone and lacks a portion of them. Clone size and V and J calls were adopted from that table, with D and trimming inferred from the DNA. Seen here are nearly 1 million clones, approximately 80% observed once, and the top ten hold around 1.5%.

The chain uses TRBV6-1 and TRBJ2-7, with 10 bases matching TRBD2. This sequence originates from a man younger than 35 in good health. The sample taken for sequencing was memory CD4+ T cells sorted from blood. Noted subset: CD45RA-negative fraction. This CDR3 is CASRGGTSGDHEQYF. In nucleotides, the CDR3 is TGTGCCAGCCGGGGGGGAACTAGCGGGGACCACGAGCAGTACTTC.